A single sample is the source of the 17 T cell receptor beta chains below, sequenced in a study of blood T cells in healthy people across ages. A second PCR of roughly 7 to 11 cycles used a sample-barcoded 5' primer and a J-beta primer mix. TCRdb reprocessed the 5' RACE reads via MiXCR and lists one record per CDR3 protein. The sample records about 970,000 distinct CDR3 sequences, roughly 51% being singletons. The material sequenced was blood. Every receptor here comes from a woman aged 55 to 70 in good health.

This clonotype was seen more than once but under ten times. This chain links TRBV12-3 or TRBV12-4 with TRBJ2-4; unclear D gene. Trimming pared 6 bases from V and 0 bases from J, leaving 18 bases between. The CDR3 length is 17 residues. In DNA form, the CDR3 reads TGTGCCAGCAGCTCCCGCGGTGGAATCCTAGCCAAAAACATTCAGTACTTC. Protein: CASSSRGGILAKNIQYF.

The chain recombines TRBV4-2 with TRBJ2-3; D ambiguous. Germline loops: CDR1 LGHNA, CDR2 YNFKEQ. Trimming stripped 0 bases from V and 5 bases from J, with 15 bases between. The CDR3 is 16 amino acids. The CDR3 sequence: CASSQDGELEVDTQYF. The DNA of the CDR3 is TGTGCCAGCAGCCAAGATGGCGAGCTAGAAGTAGATACGCAGTATTTT.

This clonotype has only one observation. The chain uses TRBV4-3 and TRBJ2-2, with a tentative D call TRBD2 (6 bases). The CDR3 has 19 residues. V was pared by 0 bases and J by 5 bases, with 22 bases between. Looked up from germline, CDR1 is LGHNA and CDR2 is YSLEER. As DNA, the CDR3 is TGCGCCAGCAGCCAAGATCCTTTTCTTTGGGCGGGATGGACCGGGGAGCTGTTTTTT. Protein: CASSQDPFLWAGWTGELFF.

The chain carries TRBV7-9 and TRBJ2-1; D may correspond to TRBD1 or TRBD2 (5 bases each). V shed 1 base and J shed 8 bases, with 15 bases lying between them. The CDR3 spans 15 residues. From germline, CDR1 is SEHNR and CDR2 FQNEAQ (reference sequence). The CDR3 spells CASSLGLLVGDEQFF. In nucleotides, the CDR3 is TGTGCCAGCAGCTTAGGGTTGTTGGTGGGGGATGAGCAGTTCTTC.

Only one count was recorded for this clonotype. This chain joins TRBV27 and TRBJ1-6, with D unclear. CDR1 and CDR2 from the germline V gene are MNHEY and SMNVEV (reference sequence). This CDR3 contains 15 residues. The ends were cut back, 6 bases at V and 6 bases at J, with 15 bases in the middle. The CDR3 DNA sequence: TGTGCCAGCAGGTCCGTAGGAAGAGTTAATTCACCCCTCCACTTT. This gives the protein CASRSVGRVNSPLHF.

The chain joins TRBV7-6 to TRBJ2-3; 10 bases line up with TRBD2. CDR3 length: 15 amino acids. With V trimmed by 6 bases and J by 2 bases, 5 bases remained unmatched. The germline V gene has CDR1 SGHVS and CDR2 FNYEAQ. CDR3 sequence (DNA): TGTGCCAGCAGACCAAGCGGGAGGGACACAGATACGCAGTATTTT. It yields the protein CASRPSGRDTDTQYF. Filled out from reference TRBV7-6 and TRBJ2-3, the complete variable domain reads GAGVSQSPRYKVTKRGQDVALRCDPISGHVSLYWYRQALGQGPEFLTYFNYEAQQDKSGLPNDRFSAERPEGSISTLTIQRTEQRDSAMYRCASRPSGRDTDTQYFGPGTRLTVL.

V is TRBV12-3 or TRBV12-4 and J is TRBJ1-4, with 9 bases fitting TRBD1. V lost 6 bases and J lost 6; bases outside the gene matches: 11. This CDR3 comprises 16 residues. The DNA for the CDR3 is TGTGCCAGCAGCACCCCTCGCGGGACAGGGCATGAAAAACTGTTTTTT. The encoded protein is CASSTPRGTGHEKLFF.

This clonotype came up once. The chain uses TRBV7-9 and TRBJ1-5; no clear D gene. CDR1 SEHNR and CDR2 FQNEAQ come from the germline V gene (reference sequence). The V and J ends lost 7 bases and 2 bases respectively, with 15 bases between them. This CDR3 is built from 15 residues. The CDR3 reads CASTPMGSGNQPQHF. Here the CDR3 DNA reads TGTGCCAGCACCCCGATGGGTTCCGGCAATCAGCCCCAGCATTTT.

This chain connects TRBV7-6 to TRBJ2-7; D uncertain. This CDR3 comprises 13 residues. Germline loops: CDR1 SGHVS, CDR2 FNYEAQ. V gave up 5 bases and J gave up 5 bases, with 13 bases separating them. CDR3 sequence (DNA): TGTGCCAGCAGCCTCGAGGTGCGAAACGAGCAGTACTTC. It is translated as CASSLEVRNEQYF.

In this sample, this clonotype turned up once. The genes are TRBV28 and TRBJ2-7; no reliable D call. CDR3 length equals 12 residues. Germline-derived CDR1 and CDR2 are MDHEN and SYDVKM. Trimming cost V 3 bases and J 9 bases, with 12 bases left between them. The CDR3 here is CASSFLSNGQYF. The CDR3 DNA is TGTGCCAGCAGTTTTCTCTCCAACGGGCAGTACTTC.

V usage is TRBV28 and J usage is TRBJ1-1; D may be TRBD1 (5 bases). The V end lost 3 bases, the J end lost 11 bases, and 16 bases lay between the germline ends. This CDR3 has 13 amino acids. The germline gives CDR1 MDHEN, CDR2 SYDVKM. CDR3 sequence: CASSFGPRGAAFF. DNA of the CDR3: TGTGCCAGCAGTTTCGGTCCGAGGGGAGCGGCTTTCTTT.

The V call is TRBV10-2, the J call TRBJ2-3; TRBD2 aligns across 7 bases. The CDR3 loop spans 14 amino acids. Germline-derived CDR1 and CDR2 are WSHSY and SAAADI. V lost 2 bases and J lost 10; bases outside the gene matches: 9. The CDR3 sequence is CASSEIGTKWSQYF. As DNA, the CDR3 is TGCGCCAGCAGTGAGATTGGGACTAAGTGGTCGCAGTATTTT.

This chain joins TRBV28 and TRBJ2-1; D assignment may be TRBD1 or TRBD2 (6 bases each). The CDR3 sequence is 15 residues long. V was cut by 3 bases and J by 8 bases, with 17 bases left in between. CDR1 and CDR2 from the germline V gene are MDHEN and SYDVKM. The CDR3 DNA reads as TGTGCCAGCAGTTTTATACGGGGGCTTAGGTATGAGCAGTTCTTC. It codes for CASSFIRGLRYEQFF.

The J gene is TRBJ2-3, the V gene TRBV7-2; D is uncertain. The CDR3 runs to 16 residues. The ends were cut back, 5 bases at V and 2 bases at J, with 17 bases in the middle. Germline V gene lookup returns CDR1 SGHTA and CDR2 FQGNSA. The CDR3 spells CASSPLTHSVTDTQYF. CDR3 DNA sequence: TGTGCCAGCAGCCCGCTGACCCACTCGGTCACAGATACGCAGTATTTT.

A word on this clonotype: A read error is likely, as this CDR3 ends without the conserved phenylalanine or tryptophan. J is TRBJ2-5 and V is TRBV12-3 or TRBV12-4; possibly TRBD1 for D (6 bases). The CDR3 runs to 16 residues. V was shortened by 3 bases and J by 1 base, with 15 bases between the two germline ends. CDR3 in amino acids: CASSFSFGTTQETQYL. In nucleotides, the CDR3 is TGTGCCAGCAGTTTTAGCTTTGGGACAACCCAAGAGACCCAGTACTTA.

This clonotype was observed a handful of times. The rearrangement links TRBV28 to TRBJ2-7, with 8 bases lining up with TRBD1. CDR3 length equals 15 residues. CDR1 and CDR2 from the germline V gene are MDHEN and SYDVKM. V was clipped by 8 bases and J by 8 bases; unmatched bases: 17. CDR3 in DNA: TGTGCCAGCCGCATGGGGGGACAGGCGGCTGGGCAGCAGTACTTC. This codes for CASRMGGQAAGQQYF. Together with reference TRBV28 and TRBJ2-7, the CDR3 gives the full variable domain: DVKVTQSSRYLVKRTGEKVFLECVQDMDHENMFWYRQDPGLGLRLIYFSYDVKMKEKGDIPEGYSVSREKKERFSLILESASTNQTSMYLCASRMGGQAAGQQYFGPGTRLTVT.

V and J are TRBV12-3 or TRBV12-4 and TRBJ2-5; 10 nucleotides align to TRBD2. The CDR3 consists of 16 residues. Trimming at V came to 5 bases and at J to 11 bases, leaving 17 bases not matched to a gene. In DNA form, the CDR3 reads TGTGCCAGCAGTCCACATCTAGCGGGAGTTTACAATGAGCAGTACTTC. It encodes CASSPHLAGVYNEQYF.